These T cell receptor beta chains were read from a single sample in a study of T-cell memory formation after mild COVID-19. TCRdb reanalysed the 5' RACE reads using MiXCR and keeps one entry per CDR3 protein. Among roughly 550,000 distinct CDR3 sequences listed, roughly 21% were seen once. The sequenced sample consisted of PBMCs or a T cell subset sorted from them (not recorded which). These receptors all come from an adult woman who had mild COVID-19 (a few samples of this study predate the infection). Cell type and time point are not known. Both conserved end residues are trimmed from each CDR3. Clone sizes are given selectively: once, few, many, or a class where the clone is expanded.

V,size,CDR3
TRBV6-6,.,ASSFRAKSGYT
TRBV19,few,ASRGTGEGYNEQF
TRBV5-1,.,ASSRYSSSIEKLF
TRBV3-1,.,ASGPLGPTDTQY
TRBV11-2,.,ASSFPDRGNSPLH
TRBV4-1,.,ASSPRFAGNEQF
TRBV12-3/TRBV12-4,.,ASSLTYRVVEQY
TRBV29-1,.,SVEEQGNYGYT
TRBV4-1,few,ASSQGGTGMNSPLH
TRBV9,.,ASSPRDSGYNEQF
TRBV20-1,few,SASPRRGTDTQY
TRBV3-1,.,ASSQYRQGAGELF
TRBV12-3/TRBV12-4,many,ASSGFGTNYEQY
TRBV5-1,many,ASRSGTTTGELF
TRBV12-3/TRBV12-4,many,ASSLEGGAETQY